This is a list of T cell receptor beta chains from one sample in a study of T cell responses to AZD1222 COVID-19 vaccine. Here immunoSEQ multiplex PCR was the method, and the copy in TCRdb shows in-frame clones only, minus some. Of roughly 150,000 clones detected, less than 95% appear once; the ten largest clones hold approximately 4.8%. This specimen consisted of peripheral blood, obtained on day 0 of AZD1222 vaccination. These receptors came from an adult in good health. Both conserved end residues are part of each CDR3. The order of the fields is D gene, V gene, J gene, clone size, CDR3 DNA, CDR3 protein. A D gene is named only where the DNA matches it firmly. Clone size appears in some rows only: once, few, many, or a class for an expanded clone.

d_call: .; v_call: TRBV27; j_call: TRBJ1-2; clone_size: .; cdr3_nt: TGTGCCAGCAGCTCCGGGACACTGTCCGGCTATGGCTACACCTTC; cdr3_aa: CASSSGTLSGYGYTF
d_call: .; v_call: TRBV28; j_call: TRBJ1-1; clone_size: .; cdr3_nt: TGTGCCAGCAGTCCGCAGGGCCGGAACACTGAAGCTTTCTTT; cdr3_aa: CASSPQGRNTEAFF
d_call: TRBD1; v_call: TRBV5-5; j_call: TRBJ1-4; clone_size: once; cdr3_nt: TGTGCCAGCAGCTTCGGGACAGGGGTATTGAATGAAAAACTGTTTTTT; cdr3_aa: CASSFGTGVLNEKLFF
d_call: .; v_call: TRBV18; j_call: TRBJ1-1; clone_size: .; cdr3_nt: TGTGCCAGCTCACCGCAAGGCGGGGGTGCTACGTTT; cdr3_aa: CASSPQGGGATF
d_call: .; v_call: TRBV2; j_call: TRBJ1-2; clone_size: .; cdr3_nt: TGTGCCAGCATTCCAGGGGCAGCCAGCTATGGCTACACCTTC; cdr3_aa: CASIPGAASYGYTF
d_call: .; v_call: TRBV7-2; j_call: TRBJ2-7; clone_size: .; cdr3_nt: TGTGCCAGCAGCGCCGAAATAAACTATTCAAACGAGCAGTACTTC; cdr3_aa: CASSAEINYSNEQYF
d_call: .; v_call: TRBV11-3; j_call: TRBJ1-5; clone_size: .; cdr3_nt: TGTGCCAGCAGCTTAGATTATCGTGGGGCGCTGGACCAGCCCCAGCATTTT; cdr3_aa: CASSLDYRGALDQPQHF
d_call: TRBD1; v_call: TRBV3-1/TRBV3-2; j_call: TRBJ1-2; clone_size: .; cdr3_nt: TGTGCCAGCAGCCACCTAACAGGGGTCTATGGCTACACCTTC; cdr3_aa: CASSHLTGVYGYTF
d_call: TRBD2; v_call: TRBV5-8; j_call: TRBJ2-1; clone_size: .; cdr3_nt: TGTGCCAGCAGTTATAGGACTAGCGGGAGGGCCGGGAGTGAGCAGTTCTTC; cdr3_aa: CASSYRTSGRAGSEQFF
d_call: .; v_call: TRBV12-2; j_call: TRBJ2-5; clone_size: .; cdr3_nt: TGTGCAAGTTCCCCCCATCCGCGACAAGAGACCCAGTACTTC; cdr3_aa: CASSPHPRQETQYF
d_call: .; v_call: TRBV28; j_call: TRBJ1-5; clone_size: .; cdr3_nt: TGTGCCAGCAGATTGTCCCAAGCCCGGGGGAATCAGCCCCAGCATTTT; cdr3_aa: CASRLSQARGNQPQHF
d_call: .; v_call: TRBV28; j_call: TRBJ1-2; clone_size: .; cdr3_nt: TGTGCCAGCAGTTTGAACCCCCTTAGTGGCTACACCTTC; cdr3_aa: CASSLNPLSGYTF
d_call: .; v_call: TRBV6-6; j_call: TRBJ2-2; clone_size: .; cdr3_nt: TGTGCCAGCAACCAGATGGACGGAACGGGCGGGGAGCTGTTTTTT; cdr3_aa: CASNQMDGTGGELFF
d_call: .; v_call: TRBV11-3; j_call: TRBJ2-1; clone_size: once; cdr3_nt: TGTGCCAGCAGCCCGACTATCCTCCTCTACAATGAGCAGTTCTTC; cdr3_aa: CASSPTILLYNEQFF
d_call: TRBD2; v_call: TRBV24-1; j_call: TRBJ2-3; clone_size: .; cdr3_nt: TGTGCCACCAGTGCCCTGGGAGGGAGCATCACAGATACGCAGTATTTT; cdr3_aa: CATSALGGSITDTQYF
d_call: .; v_call: TRBV7-6; j_call: TRBJ2-3; clone_size: .; cdr3_nt: TGTGCCAGCAGCCCTGGGAAGTTAAGGACGGATACGCAGTATTTT; cdr3_aa: CASSPGKLRTDTQYF
d_call: .; v_call: TRBV7-2; j_call: TRBJ1-1; clone_size: .; cdr3_nt: TGTGCCAGCAGCTTAGTTGGTGAAGCTTTCTTT; cdr3_aa: CASSLVGEAFF
d_call: .; v_call: TRBV28; j_call: TRBJ2-7; clone_size: .; cdr3_nt: TGTGCCAGCAGTACTCGGACCCCCGGGCAGCAGTACTTC; cdr3_aa: CASSTRTPGQQYF
d_call: TRBD1; v_call: TRBV30; j_call: TRBJ2-7; clone_size: few; cdr3_nt: TGTGCCTGGAGTGGACAGGGCTACGAGCAGTACTTC; cdr3_aa: CAWSGQGYEQYF
d_call: .; v_call: TRBV2; j_call: TRBJ1-2; clone_size: .; cdr3_nt: TGTGCCAGCAGTGAAGGGTCTTGGGGGGAAGGCTACACCTTC; cdr3_aa: CASSEGSWGEGYTF
d_call: .; v_call: TRBV3-1/TRBV3-2; j_call: TRBJ1-2; clone_size: .; cdr3_nt: TGTGCCAGCAGCCAAACCGGGAACTATGGCTACACCTTC; cdr3_aa: CASSQTGNYGYTF
d_call: .; v_call: TRBV6-1; j_call: TRBJ1-5; clone_size: few; cdr3_nt: TGTGCCAGCAGTGACAGTGAATATAGCAATCAGCCCCAGCATTTT; cdr3_aa: CASSDSEYSNQPQHF
d_call: .; v_call: TRBV5-1; j_call: TRBJ1-4; clone_size: .; cdr3_nt: TGCGCCAGCAGCTTTCTTGCAACTAATGAAAAACTGTTTTTT; cdr3_aa: CASSFLATNEKLFF
d_call: .; v_call: TRBV27; j_call: TRBJ1-5; clone_size: .; cdr3_nt: TGTGCCAGCAGTCCCTGGGCCGGCAGGGAAGGTCAGCCCCAGCATTTT; cdr3_aa: CASSPWAGREGQPQHF
d_call: TRBD2; v_call: TRBV7-3; j_call: TRBJ2-1; clone_size: .; cdr3_nt: TGTGCCAGCAGCCTGCTAGCGGGGGCATACAATGAGCAGTTCTTC; cdr3_aa: CASSLLAGAYNEQFF
d_call: .; v_call: TRBV28; j_call: TRBJ2-7; clone_size: .; cdr3_nt: TGTGCCAGCGGGGGCTCCTACGAGCAGTACTTC; cdr3_aa: CASGGSYEQYF
d_call: .; v_call: TRBV5-6; j_call: TRBJ1-2; clone_size: .; cdr3_nt: TGTGCCAGCAGAAGAGGAACTCCTGGCTACACCTTC; cdr3_aa: CASRRGTPGYTF
d_call: .; v_call: TRBV7-9; j_call: TRBJ1-1; clone_size: .; cdr3_nt: TGTGCCAGCAGCTTAGCGGGCAGGGTCCCTGAAGCTTTCTTT; cdr3_aa: CASSLAGRVPEAFF
d_call: TRBD1; v_call: TRBV25-1; j_call: TRBJ2-2; clone_size: .; cdr3_nt: TGTGCCAGCAGCCCCTCGACAGGGTACACCGGGGAGCTGTTTTTT; cdr3_aa: CASSPSTGYTGELFF
d_call: TRBD1; v_call: TRBV10-3; j_call: TRBJ1-3; clone_size: .; cdr3_nt: TGTGCCACCGGACAGGATGGAAACACCATATATTTT; cdr3_aa: CATGQDGNTIYF
d_call: TRBD2; v_call: TRBV7-9; j_call: TRBJ2-1; clone_size: .; cdr3_nt: TGTGCCAGCAGCTTAGCAGCGGGGTACTACAATGAGCAGTTCTTC; cdr3_aa: CASSLAAGYYNEQFF
d_call: .; v_call: TRBV25-1; j_call: TRBJ2-7; clone_size: .; cdr3_nt: TGTGCCAGCAGTGGAAGCACCGGGACACACTCCTACGAGCAGTACTTC; cdr3_aa: CASSGSTGTHSYEQYF
d_call: .; v_call: TRBV28; j_call: TRBJ2-7; clone_size: .; cdr3_nt: TGTGCCAGCAGTTTCACGGGCGTTTACGAGCAGTACTTC; cdr3_aa: CASSFTGVYEQYF
d_call: .; v_call: TRBV5-5; j_call: TRBJ2-5; clone_size: .; cdr3_nt: TGTGCCAGCAGCCCAAACAGACTGCGGAACCAAGAGACCCAGTACTTC; cdr3_aa: CASSPNRLRNQETQYF
d_call: .; v_call: TRBV2; j_call: TRBJ1-2; clone_size: .; cdr3_nt: TGTGCCAGCCAGGCGGTCCCACAGCCTGACTATGGCTACACCTTC; cdr3_aa: CASQAVPQPDYGYTF
d_call: .; v_call: TRBV6-5; j_call: TRBJ1-4; clone_size: .; cdr3_nt: TGTGCCAGCAGTTACTCTTCGAAGGAAAAACTGTTTTTT; cdr3_aa: CASSYSSKEKLFF
d_call: .; v_call: TRBV24-1; j_call: TRBJ1-5; clone_size: .; cdr3_nt: TGTGCCACCAGTGTGGGCAGCAATCAGCCCCAGCATTTT; cdr3_aa: CATSVGSNQPQHF
d_call: .; v_call: TRBV9; j_call: TRBJ2-3; clone_size: .; cdr3_nt: TGTGCCAGCAGCCAAGCCCGGCGTCAGCAAGGGAGGACAGATACGCAGTATTTT; cdr3_aa: CASSQARRQQGRTDTQYF
d_call: TRBD1; v_call: TRBV3-1/TRBV3-2; j_call: TRBJ2-7; clone_size: .; cdr3_nt: TGTGCCAGCAGCCTCAGGACAGGGGGTTTTGGCGAGCAGTACTTC; cdr3_aa: CASSLRTGGFGEQYF
d_call: .; v_call: TRBV11-2; j_call: TRBJ2-5; clone_size: .; cdr3_nt: TGTGCCAGCAGCTTCACAGGGTCGAAGGAGACCCAGTACTTC; cdr3_aa: CASSFTGSKETQYF
d_call: .; v_call: TRBV6-5; j_call: TRBJ2-7; clone_size: .; cdr3_nt: TGTGCCAGCAGTTACGTCTCCGGAGCCGGCTTCTACGAGCAGTACTTC; cdr3_aa: CASSYVSGAGFYEQYF
d_call: .; v_call: TRBV19; j_call: TRBJ1-2; clone_size: .; cdr3_nt: TGTGCCAGTAGTATAAAGTCGTGGGACTATGGCTACACCTTC; cdr3_aa: CASSIKSWDYGYTF
d_call: TRBD1; v_call: TRBV5-1; j_call: TRBJ2-7; clone_size: .; cdr3_nt: TGCGCCAGCAGCCCCCGGACAGGGAGAGGAGAGCAGTACTTC; cdr3_aa: CASSPRTGRGEQYF
d_call: .; v_call: TRBV19; j_call: TRBJ2-7; clone_size: .; cdr3_nt: TGTGCCAGTAGTATAGGAGGATGGGGACCCTACGAGCAGTACTTC; cdr3_aa: CASSIGGWGPYEQYF
d_call: .; v_call: TRBV9; j_call: TRBJ2-1; clone_size: .; cdr3_nt: TGTGCCAGCAGCGTAGTGGCGGACCTGAACAATGAGCAGTTCTTC; cdr3_aa: CASSVVADLNNEQFF
d_call: .; v_call: TRBV7-2; j_call: TRBJ2-1; clone_size: .; cdr3_nt: TGTGCCAGCAGCTTAGTTAAAGTTGAGCAGTTCTTC; cdr3_aa: CASSLVKVEQFF
d_call: TRBD2; v_call: TRBV7-2; j_call: TRBJ2-1; clone_size: .; cdr3_nt: TGTGCCAGCAGCTCTGGGCCTCCCGGGACTAGAACCGAGCAGTTCTTC; cdr3_aa: CASSSGPPGTRTEQFF
d_call: TRBD1; v_call: TRBV6-5; j_call: TRBJ1-1; clone_size: .; cdr3_nt: TGTGCCAGCAGCCAGGGGGCTGAAGCTTTCTTT; cdr3_aa: CASSQGAEAFF
d_call: .; v_call: TRBV9; j_call: TRBJ2-5; clone_size: .; cdr3_nt: TGTGCCAGCAGCGTCGGGGCTCCTGGCGAGACCCAGTACTTC; cdr3_aa: CASSVGAPGETQYF
d_call: .; v_call: TRBV28; j_call: TRBJ2-7; clone_size: few; cdr3_nt: TGTGCCAGCAGCCGAAGGAACGAGCAGTACTTC; cdr3_aa: CASSRRNEQYF
d_call: .; v_call: TRBV12-5; j_call: TRBJ1-1; clone_size: .; cdr3_nt: TGTGCTAGTGGCCCGAATCGAAAGAACACTGAAGCTTTCTTT; cdr3_aa: CASGPNRKNTEAFF
d_call: TRBD2; v_call: TRBV6-2/TRBV6-3; j_call: TRBJ2-2; clone_size: .; cdr3_nt: TGTGCCAGCAGTTACCCGGGACTAGTAGGGTCCGGGGAGCTGTTTTTT; cdr3_aa: CASSYPGLVGSGELFF
d_call: TRBD2; v_call: TRBV14; j_call: TRBJ2-1; clone_size: .; cdr3_nt: TGTGCCAGCAGCCAAGATAAGGGTAGCGGGATCGTCAGCAATGAGCAGTTCTTC; cdr3_aa: CASSQDKGSGIVSNEQFF
d_call: .; v_call: TRBV12-3/TRBV12-4; j_call: TRBJ2-2; clone_size: .; cdr3_nt: TGTGCCAGCAGTTCGACAGCCGGGGGGGAGCTGTTTTTT; cdr3_aa: CASSSTAGGELFF
d_call: TRBD2; v_call: TRBV7-3; j_call: TRBJ2-7; clone_size: .; cdr3_nt: TGTGCCAGCAGCTATCGGACTAGCGGGTTTTCCTACGAGCAGTACTTC; cdr3_aa: CASSYRTSGFSYEQYF
d_call: .; v_call: TRBV6-5; j_call: TRBJ1-5; clone_size: .; cdr3_nt: TGTGCCAGCAGTTACTCTGCAGGGAGCAATCAGCCCCAGCATTTT; cdr3_aa: CASSYSAGSNQPQHF
d_call: TRBD1; v_call: TRBV7-2; j_call: TRBJ2-7; clone_size: .; cdr3_nt: TGTGCCAGCAGCCCGCCAGGACAGGGTACCCCCGAGCAGTACTTC; cdr3_aa: CASSPPGQGTPEQYF
d_call: .; v_call: TRBV19; j_call: TRBJ1-5; clone_size: .; cdr3_nt: TGTGCCAGTAGTTTTCAGGTCCGTCAGCCCCAGCATTTT; cdr3_aa: CASSFQVRQPQHF
d_call: .; v_call: TRBV6-4; j_call: TRBJ1-6; clone_size: .; cdr3_nt: TGTGCCAGCAGTGTCCCGGCGTGGCGGGTGCGGAATTCACCCCTCCACTTT; cdr3_aa: CASSVPAWRVRNSPLHF